The 5 T cell receptor beta chains presented below share a single source sample, sequenced in a study of control samples from healthy donors and cancer patients. Clones were sequenced by immunoSEQ multiplex PCR, and TCRdb holds only the in-frame ones, with some missing. The ten top clones account for about 2.2%, within a sample of 150,000 to 200,000 clones. Sequenced material: blood. All receptors derive from a woman in her 30s in good health.

The V call is TRBV4-1, the J call TRBJ2-2; tentative D call: TRBD1 (6 bases). V lost 0 bases, J lost 3 bases, and 8 bases lay in between. Germline V CDR1 and CDR2: MGHRA, YSYEKL. The CDR3 totals 15 residues. The CDR3 region is CASSQDGQYTGELFF. For the CDR3, the DNA is TGCGCCAGCAGCCAAGATGGACAGTACACCGGGGAGCTGTTTTTT.

This chain links TRBV15 with TRBJ2-4; perhaps D is TRBD1 or TRBD2 (7 bases each). CDR1 is LNHNV, CDR2 YYDKDF, per germline (reference sequence). The CDR3 spans 17 residues. With 3 bases removed from V and 0 bases from J, the gap between germline ends came to 15 bases. CDR3 in amino acids: CATSSTRGGLAKNIQYF. The CDR3 coding sequence is TGTGCCACCAGCAGTACCAGGGGGGGACTAGCCAAAAACATTCAGTACTTC.

The chain uses TRBV12-3 or TRBV12-4 and TRBJ1-1, with D uncertain. The CDR3 length is 13 residues. The V end was cut by 3 bases, the J end by 5 bases, with 10 bases between. The DNA for the CDR3 is TGTGCCAGCAGTTTCGGACCGGGGACTGAAGCTTTCTTT. Residues: CASSFGPGTEAFF.

The CDR3 DNA reads TGCAGTGCTAGAGAGGGAAACACCATATATTTT. Translation gives CSAREGNTIYF. The V and J genes are TRBV20-1 and TRBJ1-3; D remains unclear. CDR3 length: 11 residues. With 0 bases removed from V and 4 bases from J, the gap between germline ends came to 1 base. CDR1 and CDR2 (germline): DFQATT, SNEGSKA (reference sequence).

The CDR3 DNA reads TGTGCCAGCAGTGCCAGTTCCAGGGGGAAGCAGTACTTC. Encoded protein: CASSASSRGKQYF. The rearrangement joins TRBV2 to TRBJ2-7; 7 nucleotides align to TRBD1. The germline gives CDR1 SNHLY, CDR2 FYNNEI. The CDR3 consists of 13 residues. With 4 bases clipped from V and 8 bases from J, the junction kept 8 bases outside the gene matches.